The 21 T cell receptor beta chains reported below all come from one sample, sequenced in a study of cytomegalovirus exposure and HLA in healthy donors. The PCR employed 60 Vbeta primers together with 13 Jbeta primers. Measured with immunoSEQ multiplex PCR; TCRdb has only the in-frame clones, and not every one. Of under 150,000 clones in the sample, around 78% are singletons; the top ten hold about 1.6%. Sequencing used PBMCs. These receptors all stem from a man between 35 and 55 years old in good health and CMV-seronegative.

A word on this clone: A junction boundary mismatches the germline segment, possibly from a read error. CDR3 protein: CSSSLLTPGHLSYEQYF. Here the CDR3 DNA reads TGTTCCAGCAGCTTACTGACACCGGGACACCTCTCCTACGAGCAGTACTTC. The rearrangement links TRBV7-9 to TRBJ2-7; possibly TRBD1 for D (6 bases). Per germline, CDR1 SEHNR and CDR2 FQNEAQ (reference sequence). The CDR3 is 17 amino acids.

V gene TRBV7-3 combines with J gene TRBJ2-3; D unresolved. The CDR3 is 11 residues long. CDR1 and CDR2 (germline): SGHTA, FQGTGA. The V end was cut by 4 bases, the J end by 3 bases, with 2 bases between. DNA of the CDR3: TGTGCCAGCAGCTCAACAGATACGCAGTATTTT. The encoded protein is CASSSTDTQYF. Variable domain in full (rest from reference TRBV7-3 and TRBJ2-3): GAGVSQTPSNKVTEKGKYVELRCDPISGHTALYWYRQSLGQGPEFLIYFQGTGAADDSGLPNDRFFAVRPEGSVSTLKIQRTERGDSAVYLCASSSTDTQYFGPGTRLTVL.

J is TRBJ2-3 and V is TRBV2, with a tentative D call TRBD1 (5 bases). Germline assignment: CDR1 SNHLY and CDR2 FYNNEI. The length of the CDR3 is 16 residues. Trimming took off 5 bases at V and 0 bases at J, with 15 bases between the two ends. This chain's CDR3 is CASSSGAGASTDTQYF. CDR3 nucleotides: TGTGCCAGCAGTTCTGGGGCAGGAGCCAGCACAGATACGCAGTATTTT.

This sequence joins TRBV11-2 and TRBJ2-7, with D uncertain. The V end was cut by 1 base, the J end by 3 bases, with 7 bases between. The CDR3 has 13 residues. From germline, CDR1 is SGHAT and CDR2 FQNNGV. The CDR3 protein is CASSLGPFYEQYF. The CDR3 region has the DNA TGTGCCAGCAGCTTAGGGCCCTTCTACGAGCAGTACTTC.

V gene TRBV19 combines with J gene TRBJ1-3; the D gene is possibly TRBD1 (5 bases). Trimming left V 5 bases short and J 2 bases short, with 10 bases between. This CDR3 is built from 14 residues. CDR1 is LNHDA and CDR2 is SQIVND in the germline V gene (reference sequence). This CDR3 is CASSEQAAGNTIYF. CDR3 sequence (DNA): TGTGCCAGTAGTGAACAGGCTGCTGGAAACACCATATATTTT.

The CDR3 nucleotides are TGTGCCATCAGCACCGGGACAGAGATATACAATGAGCAGTTCTTC. Its translation: CAISTGTEIYNEQFF. The gene calls are TRBV10-3 and TRBJ2-1, with 7 bases matching TRBD1. In germline, CDR1 is ENHRY, CDR2 SYGVKD. With V trimmed by 6 bases and J by 4 bases, 9 bases remained unmatched. This CDR3 has 15 amino acids.

The CDR3 here is CASSVNWHQETQYF. In nucleotides, the CDR3 is TGTGCCAGCAGCGTAAATTGGCACCAAGAGACCCAGTACTTC. The V gene is TRBV9, the J gene TRBJ2-5; D gene unclear. The CDR3 is made up of 14 amino acids. V was pared by 1 base and J by 0 bases, with 7 bases between. Germline V gene lookup returns CDR1 SGDLS and CDR2 YYNGEE.

The chain employs TRBV7-9 and TRBJ2-1; TRBD2 agrees at 8 bases. There are 14 residues in the CDR3. Germline V CDR1 and CDR2: SEHNR, FQNEAQ (reference sequence). V was pared by 4 bases and J by 3 bases, with 2 bases of the junction left unmatched. CDR3: CASSSLAGYNEQFF. In DNA, the CDR3 is TGTGCCAGCAGCTCCCTAGCGGGCTACAATGAGCAGTTCTTC.

The chain carries TRBV28 and TRBJ1-4, with a possible D match to TRBD1 (5 bases). Trimming removed 6 bases at V and 0 bases at J, with 11 bases between. This CDR3 region has 15 residues. Germline V gene data show CDR1 as MDHEN and CDR2 as SYDVKM. The CDR3 spells CASRAQVATNEKLFF. CDR3 coding DNA: TGTGCCAGCAGAGCACAGGTTGCAACTAATGAAAAACTGTTTTTT.

V gene TRBV6-4 combines with J gene TRBJ2-1; a weak D match, TRBD2 (5 bases). Trimming took 6 bases from V and 0 from J, leaving 15 bases between them. The CDR3 length is 16 residues. Germline V gene lookup returns CDR1 MRHNA and CDR2 SNTAGT. DNA of the CDR3: TGTGCCAGCAGCCTTCAAGGACTGAGCTCCTACAATGAGCAGTTCTTC. Translating gives CASSLQGLSSYNEQFF.

There are a few counts of this clone. The chain has TRBV29-1 and TRBJ2-5; 9 bases are a match to TRBD1. From germline, CDR1 is SQVTM and CDR2 ANQGSEA. The CDR3 has 14 amino acids. V was clipped by 4 bases and J by 4 bases; unmatched bases: 7. This chain's CDR3 is CSVGHRGLAETQYF. The CDR3 DNA reads TGCAGCGTTGGGCACAGGGGGCTGGCAGAGACCCAGTACTTC.

This clone appeared once. This chain connects TRBV7-9 to TRBJ2-2; no clear D. The CDR3 runs to 12 residues. V was trimmed by 4 bases and J by 4 bases, leaving 4 bases between them. Per the germline V gene, CDR1 is SEHNR and CDR2 is FQNEAQ (reference sequence). In nucleotides, the CDR3 is TGTGCCAGCAGCTCCCTCACCGGGGAGCTGTTTTTT. Translation gives CASSSLTGELFF.

The chain recombines TRBV4-3 with TRBJ2-6, with 8 bases aligning to TRBD1. The CDR3 sequence is 17 residues long. Unmatched junction bases numbered 2, after V lost 0 bases and J lost 1 base. CDR1 is LGHNA and CDR2 is YSLEER in the germline V gene. This chain's CDR3 is CASSQDRGLSGANVLTF. Written as DNA, the CDR3 is TGCGCCAGCAGCCAAGACAGGGGGCTTTCTGGGGCCAACGTCCTGACTTTC.

The J gene is TRBJ2-2, the V gene TRBV7-3; 11 bases match TRBD1. Germline V lookup: CDR1 SGHTA, CDR2 FQGTGA. With 4 bases clipped from V and 4 bases from J, the junction kept 5 bases outside the gene matches. This CDR3 is 16 amino acids long. The CDR3 reads CASSSPGQGGTGELFF. CDR3 bases: TGTGCCAGCAGCTCTCCGGGACAGGGGGGCACCGGGGAGCTGTTTTTT.

The chain employs TRBV5-1 and TRBJ1-5; D is possibly TRBD1 (5 bases). With 4 bases removed from V and 7 bases from J, the gap between germline ends came to 15 bases. Germline V gene sequence: CDR1 SGHRS, CDR2 YFSETQ. CDR3 length: 14 amino acids. Written as DNA, the CDR3 is TGCGCCAGCAGCCCGAGCGGGGGAGCCCAGCCCCAGCATTTT. This encodes CASSPSGGAQPQHF.

The chain has TRBV11-2 and TRBJ1-6; 7 nucleotides match TRBD1. With 1 base clipped from V and 7 bases from J, the junction kept 7 bases outside the gene matches. Per germline, CDR1 SGHAT and CDR2 FQNNGV. This CDR3 is built from 16 residues. CDR3 bases: TGTGCCAGCAGCTTAGGGGGGACAGTCAGCAATTCACCCCTCCACTTT. Translating it yields CASSLGGTVSNSPLHF.

This sequence joins TRBV9 and TRBJ2-5; TRBD1 might be the D (7 bases). V shed 4 bases and J shed 5 bases, with 24 bases lying between them. The CDR3 sequence is 17 residues long. Per the germline V gene, CDR1 is SGDLS and CDR2 is YYNGEE. Here the CDR3 DNA reads TGTGCCAGCAGCCGAGGGGGGTGGGGGACAGAATTGGAGACCCAGTACTTC. Translating gives CASSRGGWGTELETQYF.

The CDR3, as DNA: TGTGCCACCAGCAGGTCTAGCGGGGGTCTATTGAACACCGGGGAGCTGTTTTTT. This codes for CATSRSSGGLLNTGELFF. V and J are TRBV15 and TRBJ2-2; TRBD2 aligns across 10 bases. The ends lost 3 bases at V and 1 base at J; junction bases unmatched: 8. The CDR3 is 18 amino acids. Looked up from germline, CDR1 is LNHNV and CDR2 is YYDKDF (reference sequence).

Worth noting for this clone: Its ends do not fully match the called genes, so a read error is possible. The chain uses TRBV7-7 and TRBJ1-2, with TRBD1 identical over 7 bases. The length of the CDR3 is 16 residues. The germline CDR1 and CDR2 sequences are SSHAT and FNYEAQ (reference sequence). Here the CDR3 reads CASSLVRQGVNYGYTF. For the CDR3, the DNA is TGTGCTAGCAGCTTAGTTCGGCAGGGGGTTAACTATGGCTACACCTTC.

The gene calls are TRBV7-9 and TRBJ1-1; D not certain. Trimming took 1 base from V and 3 from J, leaving 3 bases between them. CDR3 length: 12 amino acids. Germline V lookup: CDR1 SEHNR, CDR2 FQNEAQ (reference sequence). The chain's CDR3 is CASSLEHTEAFF. The CDR3 bases are TGTGCCAGCAGCTTAGAGCACACTGAAGCTTTCTTT.

This clone has a handful of counts. The chain carries TRBV23-1 and TRBJ1-6; the D gene is possibly TRBD1 (6 bases). TRBV23-1 is labeled an ORF, and its function is uncertain. The CDR3 runs 17 residues. Trimming took off 5 bases at V and 3 bases at J, with 17 bases between the two ends. This CDR3 is CASSYGQSRNYNSPLHF. The CDR3 coding sequence is TGCGCCAGCAGTTACGGACAGTCAAGGAACTATAATTCACCCCTCCACTTT.